This TCR beta chain was identified in a study of blood T cell repertoires in COVID-19. Clones were sequenced by immunoSEQ multiplex PCR, and TCRdb holds only the in-frame ones, with some missing. The repertoire holds tens of thousands of clones, about 85% seen once, with around 39% in the top ten. The germline V gene has CDR1 MDHEN and CDR2 SYDVKM. The CDR3 runs 13 residues. Trimming pared 6 bases from V and 3 bases from J, leaving 12 bases between. Material: peripheral blood. The TCR was taken from a man of 80 years or more with acute or convalescent COVID-19. The gene calls are TRBV28 and TRBJ2-7; D perhaps matches TRBD2 (6 bases). This CDR3 reads CASSPPGVYEQYF. Here the CDR3 DNA reads TGTGCCAGCAGCCCCCCGGGAGTCTACGAGCAGTACTTC.